This T cell receptor (beta chain) was captured by sequencing in a study of cytomegalovirus exposure and HLA in healthy donors. In the study overall: Of the donors genotyped, approximately 430 in all, 75% to 85% fell in the Caucasian-associated ancestry cluster.

As concerns this clone: Its antigen is not identified.

The study, taken as a whole, reports: Beyond CMV serostatus, there was no information to go on about immune exposure.

Researchers ran the PCR with 60 Vbeta and 13 Jbeta primers. The method was immunoSEQ multiplex PCR; TCRdb's version includes in-frame clones alone and lacks a portion of them. The sample lists over 95,000 clones; approximately 83% were seen once. V lost 4 bases to trimming and J lost 3 bases; unmatched junction nucleotides: 10. This CDR3 has 16 amino acids. Looked up from germline, CDR1 is PRHDT and CDR2 is FYEKMQ (reference sequence). The chain carries TRBV13 and TRBJ1-1, with 8 bases fitting TRBD1. This clonotype originated in a woman aged 18-29 years in good health and CMV-seronegative. The material sequenced was PBMCs. DNA of the CDR3: TGTGCCAGCAGCTCCCAACTAACAGGGGGGGACACTGAAGCTTTCTTT. Translated, it gives CASSSQLTGGDTEAFF.